This T cell receptor beta chain was obtained from a study of glioma-infiltrating T cells. Using RNA template, CDR3s of TCR alpha and beta were amplified with iRepertoire arm-PCR. TCRdb re-derived calls from the multiplex PCR reads in MiXCR, one entry per CDR3 protein. The sample includes approximately 110,000 distinct CDR3 sequences, 20% to 25% of them seen just once. This CDR3 is 17 amino acids long. The germline V and J ends were trimmed by 5 bases and 4 bases, with 21 bases remaining between them. This clonotype was seen many times. J is TRBJ2-1 and V is TRBV12-3 or TRBV12-4; maybe TRBD2 (6 bases). This clonotype was obtained from a human donor with low-grade glioma or glioblastoma, undergoing nonglioma brain surgery, or in good health (not recorded which). Sequenced material: glioma tissue, nonneoplastic brain tissue, or PBMCs (not recorded which). The CDR3 here is CASSPLGAGLPYNEQFF. In DNA, the CDR3 is TGTGCCAGCAGTCCCCTCGGGGCGGGGCTACCTTACAATGAGCAGTTCTTC.